The 24 T cell receptor beta chains presented below share a single source sample, sequenced in a study of identical twins. Using its own MiXCR run on the 5' RACE reads, TCRdb lists one record per CDR3 protein. The data contain hundreds of thousands of distinct CDR3 sequences, 15% to 20% of them singletons. These records were also assigned to another study, of T cells expressing NK-cell markers.

The sequenced sample consisted of PBMCs. The receptor set was obtained from a woman aged 18-29 years in good health.

The V and J genes are TRBV6-6 and TRBJ2-7, with 7 bases matching TRBD2. J was trimmed by 2 bases and V by 9 bases; bases with no gene match: 1. Germline V gene sequence: CDR1 MNHNY, CDR2 SVGAGI (reference sequence). CDR3 length: 11 residues. The CDR3 bases are TGTGCCAGTCTAGCGGCCTACGAGCAGTACTTC. Translation: CASLAAYEQYF.

This clonotype was seen many times. The chain carries TRBV9 and TRBJ2-7, with 9 nucleotides matching TRBD1. With V trimmed by 8 bases and J by 2 bases, 8 bases remained unmatched. The CDR3 loop spans 14 amino acids. Germline CDR1 reads SGDLS; CDR2 reads YYNGEE. In DNA form, the CDR3 reads TGTGCCAGTACCCCGGGACAGGGCACCTACGAGCAGTACTTC. Translation gives CASTPGQGTYEQYF.

V and J are TRBV7-3 and TRBJ2-3; D gene uncertain. This CDR3 contains 18 residues. In germline, CDR1 is SGHTA, CDR2 FQGTGA. The V gene lost 2 bases and the J gene lost 4 bases, with 22 bases spanning the gap. The CDR3 DNA sequence: TGTGCCAGCAGCTTACAAATAAGGGTGGGGTTCGGAGCAGATACGCAGTATTTT. This gives the protein CASSLQIRVGFGADTQYF.

The V gene is TRBV10-3, the J gene TRBJ2-2; no clear D. Per the germline V gene, CDR1 is ENHRY and CDR2 is SYGVKD. This CDR3 comprises 14 residues. Between the trimmed V and J ends, which lost 7 bases and 7 bases, there was a span of 16 bases. This CDR3 reads CAITSGPLHGELFF. The CDR3 DNA follows: TGTGCCATCACATCCGGGCCCCTGCACGGGGAGCTGTTTTTT.

This chain links TRBV6-1 with TRBJ1-1; D call uncertain. V lost 5 bases, J lost 5 bases, and 15 bases lay in between. Germline V gene lookup returns CDR1 MNHNS and CDR2 SASEGT. The CDR3 has 14 residues. CDR3 amino acids: CASSRTTDGTEAFF. The CDR3 region has the DNA TGTGCCAGCAGTCGAACCACAGATGGAACTGAAGCTTTCTTT.

The chain links TRBV20-1 to TRBJ2-5; perhaps TRBD1 as D (5 bases). The CDR3 has 13 residues. V shed 3 bases and J shed 1 base, with 9 bases lying between them. The V gene's germline CDR1 is DFQATT and CDR2 SNEGSKA (reference sequence). The CDR3 here is CSASQGAQETQYF. Here the CDR3 DNA reads TGCAGTGCTAGCCAAGGGGCCCAAGAGACCCAGTACTTC.

In this sample, this clonotype turned up a few times. The chain links TRBV5-8 to TRBJ2-7; 7 nucleotides align to TRBD2. This CDR3 region has 14 residues. CDR1 and CDR2 from the germline V gene are SGHTS and YDEGEE. V was clipped by 1 base and J by 7 bases; unmatched bases: 8. CDR3 nucleotides: TGTGCCAGCAGCTTGTCGGGGGGATACGTGGAGCAGTACTTC. This gives the protein CASSLSGGYVEQYF.

V is TRBV7-9 and J is TRBJ2-5, with D perhaps TRBD2 (6 bases). Trimming took off 5 bases at V and 7 bases at J, with 11 bases between the two ends. The germline V gene encodes CDR1 SEHNR and CDR2 FQNEAQ (reference sequence). The CDR3 contains 12 residues. CDR3 sequence: CASSPGGRTQYF. The CDR3 DNA sequence: TGTGCCAGCAGCCCCGGGGGTCGGACCCAGTACTTC.

The chain couples TRBV13 to TRBJ2-7; 10 bases align to TRBD2. Trimming removed 6 bases from V and 4 bases from J; junction bases left unmatched: 9. This CDR3 contains 15 residues. Germline loops: CDR1 PRHDT, CDR2 FYEKMQ (reference sequence). CDR3 bases: TGTGCCAGCAGTACCAGGAGCGGGAGGGGGTACGAGCAGTACTTC. It translates to CASSTRSGRGYEQYF.

J is TRBJ2-1 and V is TRBV10-3, with 8 bases identical to TRBD2. The CDR3 runs to 16 residues. Germline trimming cut 0 bases from V and 5 bases from J; bases unmatched to any gene: 6. Germline CDR1 is ENHRY and CDR2 is SYGVKD. DNA for the CDR3: TGTGCCATCAGTGAGTCTCGGAGCGGGAGCGACAATGAGCAGTTCTTC. Amino acid sequence: CAISESRSGSDNEQFF.

The chain uses TRBV12-5 and TRBJ2-5, with D possibly TRBD2 on 5 matching bases. The V end was cut by 5 bases, the J end by 4 bases, with 14 bases between. The CDR3 is 14 amino acids. Germline-derived CDR1 and CDR2 are LGHNT and FRNRAP. The CDR3 sequence is CASGPRAGVETQYF. CDR3 nucleotide sequence: TGTGCTAGTGGTCCCCGGGCGGGCGTAGAGACCCAGTACTTC.

The CDR3 is CASSVSQGPTSPLHF. The CDR3 DNA is TGTGCCAGCAGCGTAAGCCAGGGACCTACCTCACCCCTCCACTTT. The chain links TRBV9 to TRBJ1-6, with D tentatively TRBD1 (5 bases). V gave up 1 base and J gave up 10 bases, with 15 bases separating them. This CDR3 has 15 amino acids. In germline, CDR1 is SGDLS, CDR2 YYNGEE.

This clonotype was seen a few times. Given a much more abundant clone one base away, this may be a read error. The chain carries TRBV7-2 and TRBJ2-5; D gene unclear. CDR3 size: 12 residues. Germline CDR1 SGHTA, CDR2 FQGNSA. V lost 5 bases to trimming and J lost 3 bases, with 7 bases between them. This CDR3 is CASSPSEETQYF. The CDR3 DNA follows: TGTGCCAGCAGCCCCTCGGAAGAGACCCAGTACTTC.

There are a few counts of this clonotype. The rearrangement joins TRBV7-6 to TRBJ2-7; 12 bases are a match to TRBD2. Germline CDR1 is SGHVS and CDR2 is FNYEAQ. V trimming: 1 base; J trimming: 3 bases; junction bases outside the gene matches: 7. The CDR3 spans 17 residues. In nucleotides, the CDR3 is TGTGCCAGCAGCTTAGGGAGTGGACTAGCGGGACTCTACGAGCAGTACTTC. Amino acids: CASSLGSGLAGLYEQYF.

This clonotype has a count of ten or more. This chain connects TRBV20-1 to TRBJ2-3; 11 nucleotides line up with TRBD2. J was trimmed by 2 bases and V by 6 bases; bases with no gene match: 10. The germline V gene has CDR1 DFQATT and CDR2 SNEGSKA (reference sequence). The CDR3 is 16 residues long. Here the CDR3 DNA reads TGCAGTGCCCTAGATCGGACTAGCGGGCTCACAGATACGCAGTATTTT. This codes for CSALDRTSGLTDTQYF.

This clonotype has just a few counts. This chain connects TRBV5-6 to TRBJ2-7, with D perhaps matching TRBD2 (6 bases). Trimming took off 1 base at V and 6 bases at J, with 11 bases between the two ends. CDR1 SGHDT and CDR2 YYEEEE come from the germline V gene. This CDR3 contains 13 residues. The CDR3 DNA follows: TGTGCCAGCAGCTTGACTAGCTTGGGCGAGCAGTACTTC. Its translation is CASSLTSLGEQYF.

The chain links TRBV7-2 to TRBJ1-2, with TRBD1 as a possible D gene (5 bases). This CDR3 has 17 residues. Trimming left V 4 bases short and J 4 bases short, with 22 bases between. Per the germline V gene, CDR1 is SGHTA and CDR2 is FQGNSA. CDR3 sequence reads: CASSSISGSRGPYGYTF. In DNA, the CDR3 is TGTGCCAGCAGCTCAATATCCGGTTCGAGGGGCCCCTATGGCTACACCTTC. The variable domain in full, completed from reference TRBV7-2 and TRBJ1-2, reads GAGVSQSPSNKVTEKGKDVELRCDPISGHTALYWYRQSLGQGLEFLIYFQGNSAPDKSGLPSDRFSAERTGGSVSTLTIQRTQQEDSAVYLCASSSISGSRGPYGYTFGSGTRLTVV.

This clonotype was recorded a few times. CDR3 DNA sequence: TGTGCCAGCAGCTTGGGGGGGATCGGGACCCAGTACTTC. It is translated as CASSLGGIGTQYF. V is TRBV11-2 and J is TRBJ2-5; TRBD2 matches 7 bases. The CDR3 covers 13 residues. Per the germline V gene, CDR1 is SGHAT and CDR2 is FQNNGV. V was clipped by 3 bases and J by 7 bases; unmatched bases: 5.

This clonotype was counted a few times. The J gene is TRBJ2-7, the V gene TRBV20-1; D perhaps matches TRBD1 (6 bases). Trimming took off 6 bases at V and 1 base at J, with 10 bases between the two ends. The CDR3 is made up of 12 amino acids. In germline, CDR1 is DFQATT, CDR2 SNEGSKA (reference sequence). The CDR3 DNA reads as TGCAGTGCGGGACAACTGTCCTACGAGCAGTACTTC. Amino acid sequence: CSAGQLSYEQYF.

The table lists this clonotype with a count of one. This chain connects TRBV5-1 to TRBJ1-2; 7 bases line up with TRBD1. Germline CDR1 reads SGHRS; CDR2 reads YFSETQ. J lost 7 bases, V lost 3 bases, and 6 bases had no gene match. CDR3 length: 13 residues. The CDR3: CASSSGSGGGYTF. The CDR3 DNA follows: TGCGCCAGCAGCTCCGGGTCAGGGGGTGGCTACACCTTC.

The V gene is TRBV29-1, the J gene TRBJ1-1; weak D call: TRBD1 (6 bases). Germline V lookup: CDR1 SQVTM, CDR2 ANQGSEA. V lost 0 bases to trimming and J lost 4 bases, with 9 bases between them. This CDR3 is built from 13 residues. This CDR3 reads CSVEDRGGTEAFF. In nucleotides, the CDR3 is TGCAGCGTTGAAGATCGAGGGGGCACTGAAGCTTTCTTT.

This clonotype was seen repeatedly, ten times or more. This sequence joins TRBV7-9 and TRBJ1-2; TRBD1 matches at 7 bases. The V segment lost 6 bases and the J segment 5 bases; nucleotides outside the gene matches: 6. This CDR3 has 13 residues. Germline V gives CDR1 SEHNR, CDR2 FQNEAQ (reference sequence). DNA for the CDR3: TGTGCCAGCAGGGACGGGACAGCTTATGGCTACACCTTC. Translating it yields CASRDGTAYGYTF.

The rearrangement links TRBV3-1 to TRBJ2-2; TRBD2 agrees at 11 bases. The V gene end was trimmed by 4 bases and the J gene end by 10 bases; junction bases not matched to a gene: 8. There are 15 residues in the CDR3. The germline gives CDR1 LGHDT, CDR2 YNNKEL (reference sequence). The CDR3 protein is CASSRLTSGIKELFF. The CDR3 bases are TGTGCCAGCAGCCGCCTGACTAGCGGGATAAAGGAGCTGTTTTTT.

This clonotype was seen a few times. This chain joins TRBV24-1 and TRBJ2-5; 12 bases are a match to TRBD1. This CDR3 has 15 amino acids. Germline lookup yields CDR1 KGHDR and CDR2 SFDVKD. V shed 5 bases and J 5 bases; nucleotides not matched to a gene: 5. CDR3 residues: CATSGDRGHGETQYF. CDR3 DNA: TGTGCCACCAGTGGGGACAGGGGGCACGGGGAGACCCAGTACTTC.